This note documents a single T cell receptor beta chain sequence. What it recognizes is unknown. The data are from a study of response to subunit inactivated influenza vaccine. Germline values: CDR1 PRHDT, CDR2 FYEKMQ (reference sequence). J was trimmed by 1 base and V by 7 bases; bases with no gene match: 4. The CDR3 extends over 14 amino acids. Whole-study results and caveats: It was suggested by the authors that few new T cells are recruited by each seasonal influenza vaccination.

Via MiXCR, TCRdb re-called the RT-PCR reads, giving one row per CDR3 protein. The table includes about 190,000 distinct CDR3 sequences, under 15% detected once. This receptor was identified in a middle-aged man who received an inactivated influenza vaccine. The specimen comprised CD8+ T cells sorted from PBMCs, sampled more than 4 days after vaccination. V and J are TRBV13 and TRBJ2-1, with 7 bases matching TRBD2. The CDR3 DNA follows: TGTGCCAGCATGGGGCGGGGGTCCTACAATGAGCAGTTCTTC. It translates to CASMGRGSYNEQFF. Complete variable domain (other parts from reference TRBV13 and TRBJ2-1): AAGVIQSPRHLIKEKRETATLKCYPIPRHDTVYWYQQGPGQDPQFLISFYEKMQSDKGSIPDRFSAQQFSDYHSELNMSSLELGDSALYFCASMGRGSYNEQFFGPGTRLTVL.